This passage covers 26 T cell receptor beta chains from one sample sequenced in a study of blood T cell repertoires in COVID-19. Repertoires were generated with immunoSEQ multiplex PCR, while TCRdb's copy carries only in-frame clones and drops some. The data show some 44,000 clones, 87% seen once. Sequencing used peripheral blood. These receptors were obtained from a man between 60 and 70 years old with active COVID-19.

This chain uses TRBV10-3 with TRBJ1-1; D unresolved. The germline V and J ends were trimmed by 6 bases and 0 bases, with 11 bases remaining between them. Germline CDR1 and CDR2: ENHRY and SYGVKD. This CDR3 region has 14 residues. CDR3 loop: CAIRGTEMNTEAFF. CDR3 DNA: TGTGCCATCAGGGGTACAGAAATGAACACTGAAGCTTTCTTT.

This clone was detected only once. The genes are TRBV4-2 and TRBJ2-1; possibly TRBD1 for D (6 bases). The CDR3 has 17 residues. Trimming shortened V by 1 base and J by 6 bases, and 19 bases separated the two germline ends. Germline V gene lookup returns CDR1 LGHNA and CDR2 YNFKEQ. CDR3 in DNA: TGTGCCAGCAGCCAAGCCCCACGATCAGGGGTCGGCAATGAGCAGTTCTTC. This gives the protein CASSQAPRSGVGNEQFF.

This chain connects TRBV7-8 to TRBJ2-5; 7 positions agree with TRBD2. Unmatched junction bases numbered 5, after V lost 1 base and J lost 0 bases. The CDR3 spans 16 residues. Germline CDR1 is SGHVS and CDR2 is FQNEAQ. CDR3 DNA: TGTGCCAGCAGCTTAGTTGTCGGGAGGCACCAAGAGACCCAGTACTTC. Translated: CASSLVVGRHQETQYF.

V and J are TRBV15 and TRBJ2-7, with a tentative D call TRBD2 (5 bases). From germline, CDR1 is LNHNV and CDR2 YYDKDF (reference sequence). V was clipped by 0 bases and J by 0 bases, with 6 bases between them. The CDR3 covers 14 residues. CDR3: CATSRDRGSYEQYF. The CDR3 DNA follows: TGTGCCACCAGCAGAGATCGGGGCTCCTACGAGCAGTACTTC.

This clone has a single count. CDR3 sequence: CTSSQDGRAGGRPGELFF. CDR3 nucleotide sequence: TGCACCAGCAGCCAAGATGGTAGGGCAGGGGGACGACCCGGGGAGCTGTTTTTT. The chain employs TRBV1 and TRBJ2-2; the table's D call of TRBD1 was not tested on the DNA. TRBV1 counts as a pseudogene. There are 18 residues in the CDR3.

The CDR3 coding sequence is TGTGCCAGCAGCTCCGGACAGGGAAAGCAGTACTTC. Translation gives CASSSGQGKQYF. The chain carries TRBV5-6 and TRBJ2-7, with TRBD1 matching over 8 bases. Germline CDR1 SGHDT, CDR2 YYEEEE. This CDR3 has 12 amino acids. The ends lost 3 bases at V and 8 bases at J; junction bases unmatched: 4.

The chain combines TRBV5-1 with TRBJ1-4; 8 bases fit TRBD1. Germline V gene data show CDR1 as SGHRS and CDR2 as YFSETQ. The CDR3 is 18 residues long. J was trimmed by 5 bases and V by 3 bases; bases with no gene match: 15. This CDR3 is CASSSSDRGVQENEKLFF. CDR3 nucleotides: TGCGCCAGCAGCTCCTCCGACAGGGGAGTTCAAGAGAATGAAAAACTGTTTTTT.

This clone has only a few counts. The V call is TRBV7-3, the J call TRBJ2-3, with TRBD2 matching over 11 bases. V was pared by 6 bases and J by 2 bases, with 10 bases of the junction left unmatched. This CDR3 contains 17 residues. Germline V CDR1 and CDR2: SGHTA, FQGTGA. The DNA for the CDR3 is TGTGCCAGCAGTCTGACCGGGACTAGCGGCACCACAGATACGCAGTATTTT. Translation: CASSLTGTSGTTDTQYF.

The V gene is TRBV29-1, the J gene TRBJ1-2, with TRBD1 as a possible D gene (6 bases). The germline V gene has CDR1 SQVTM and CDR2 ANQGSEA. This CDR3 is built from 14 residues. The ends were cut back, 3 bases at V and 4 bases at J, with 15 bases in the middle. The CDR3 sequence is CSVDYSGAGYGYTF. CDR3 bases: TGCAGCGTTGACTACTCAGGGGCGGGCTATGGCTACACCTTC. The full variable domain, with the rest looked up from reference TRBV29-1 and TRBJ1-2, is SAVISQKPSRDICQRGTSLTIQCQVDSQVTMMFWYRQQPGQSLTLIATANQGSEATYESGFVIDKFPISRPNLTFSTLTVSNMSPEDSSIYLCSVDYSGAGYGYTFGSGTRLTVV.

This clone was seen just once. V usage is TRBV24-1 and J usage is TRBJ2-5; 7 bases are shared with TRBD1. The germline V gene encodes CDR1 KGHDR and CDR2 SFDVKD. Germline trimming cut 4 bases from V and 5 bases from J; bases unmatched to any gene: 6. This CDR3 is 14 amino acids long. As DNA, the CDR3 is TGTGCCACCAGTGAGCGGACAGGTTTGGAGACCCAGTACTTC. This codes for CATSERTGLETQYF.

The V and J genes are TRBV2 and TRBJ2-1; 7 bases line up with TRBD2. The CDR3 sequence is 15 residues long. CDR1 and CDR2 from the germline V gene are SNHLY and FYNNEI. J was trimmed by 9 bases and V by 3 bases; bases with no gene match: 11. The CDR3 loop reads CASSEWREIHGEQFF. The CDR3 region has the DNA TGTGCCAGCAGTGAGTGGCGGGAGATCCACGGTGAGCAGTTCTTC.

The chain carries TRBV24-1 and TRBJ2-1; 8 bases agree with TRBD1. The CDR3 covers 15 residues. The V and J ends lost 6 bases and 3 bases, in that order; junction bases with no gene match: 6. Germline lookup yields CDR1 KGHDR and CDR2 SFDVKD. CDR3 DNA: TGTGCCACCAGTAAACGGGACAGGAACTACAATGAGCAGTTCTTC. Translating gives CATSKRDRNYNEQFF.

This clone was observed a single time. This sequence joins TRBV27 and TRBJ1-4, with a possible D match to TRBD1 (6 bases). This CDR3 has 15 amino acids. Between the trimmed V and J ends, which lost 3 bases and 3 bases, there was a span of 11 bases. Germline assignment: CDR1 MNHEY and CDR2 SMNVEV (reference sequence). DNA for the CDR3: TGTGCCAGCAGTTTGCACCAGGGGCCTAATGAAAAACTGTTTTTT. Protein product: CASSLHQGPNEKLFF.

This clone has just one count. The rearrangement links TRBV6-2 or TRBV6-3 to TRBJ2-3; 12 positions match TRBD2. The V and J ends lost 4 bases and 6 bases, in that order; junction bases with no gene match: 8. CDR1 and CDR2 (germline): MNHEY, SVGEGT. The CDR3 contains 16 residues. CDR3 sequence reads: CASSFSSGGASDTQYF. CDR3 nucleotides: TGTGCCAGCAGTTTCTCTAGCGGGGGGGCCTCCGATACGCAGTATTTT.

This clone was detected once. V usage is TRBV6-4 and J usage is TRBJ2-2; D is possibly TRBD2 (6 bases). The CDR3 is made up of 14 amino acids. The V end was cut by 6 bases, the J end by 2 bases, with 10 bases between. Germline CDR1 is MRHNA and CDR2 is SNTAGT. CDR3 nucleotide sequence: TGTGCCAGCAGCGAACTAGCCAACACCGGGGAGCTGTTTTTT. It codes for CASSELANTGELFF.

The CDR3 DNA sequence: TGCGCCGGTAGTCAGTGGCTTCAGCATTTT. It yields the protein CAGSQWLQHF. The genes are TRBV10-1 and TRBJ1-5; D is unresolved. CDR1 and CDR2 (germline): WNHNN, SYGVQD (reference sequence). CDR3 length equals 10 residues. The V gene lost 11 bases and the J gene lost 13 bases, with 15 bases spanning the gap.

By sample fraction, this clone is medium-sized. The chain joins TRBV19 to TRBJ2-1; 13 positions match TRBD2. Germline V gene sequence: CDR1 LNHDA, CDR2 SQIVND (reference sequence). V shed 1 base, J shed 6 bases, and the junction held 3 bases outside the gene matches. This CDR3 has 16 amino acids. CDR3 nucleotides: TGTGCCAGTAGTATAGTACTAGCGGGAGGGCGCAATGAGCAGTTCTTC. Its translation is CASSIVLAGGRNEQFF.

V and J are TRBV4-1 and TRBJ1-6; 10 nucleotides align to TRBD1. Germline assignment: CDR1 MGHRA and CDR2 YSYEKL. V trimming: 0 bases; J trimming: 7 bases; junction bases outside the gene matches: 3. The CDR3 is 16 amino acids. The CDR3 coding sequence is TGCGCCAGCAGCCAAGAAAGGACAGGGGGGAATTCACCCCTCCACTTT. Protein sequence: CASSQERTGGNSPLHF.

The V call is TRBV20-1, the J call TRBJ1-1, with TRBD1 matching over 9 bases. Germline V gives CDR1 DFQATT, CDR2 SNEGSKA (reference sequence). There are 14 residues in the CDR3. With 3 bases clipped from V and 3 bases from J, the junction kept 5 bases outside the gene matches. CDR3 DNA: TGCAGTGCTAGTAGGGGACAGGGCGACACTGAAGCTTTCTTT. Protein: CSASRGQGDTEAFF.

The chain uses TRBV4-1 and TRBJ2-7; 7 nucleotides line up with TRBD2. V lost 4 bases, J lost 5 bases, and 8 bases stayed unmatched. The CDR3 is 14 amino acids. CDR1 and CDR2 from the germline V gene are MGHRA and YSYEKL. The CDR3 spells CASSRDRDYNEQYF. DNA of the CDR3: TGCGCCAGCAGCCGAGACCGGGACTACAACGAGCAGTACTTC.

The rearrangement links TRBV4-2 to TRBJ2-3, with D perhaps matching TRBD2 (5 bases). Trimming shortened V by 1 base and J by 6 bases, and 14 bases separated the two germline ends. CDR3 length: 15 residues. CDR1 and CDR2 from the germline V gene are LGHNA and YNFKEQ. The CDR3 DNA sequence: TGTGCCAGCAGCCAAGTGTCAGGACTCGGGGATACGCAGTATTTT. It is translated as CASSQVSGLGDTQYF.

This clone was counted only a few times. CDR3 in amino acids: CASSQRQDSPLHF. The CDR3 DNA reads TGTGCCAGCAGTCAAAGACAGGATTCACCCCTCCACTTT. The rearrangement joins TRBV7-2 to TRBJ1-6; a weak D match, TRBD1 (6 bases). V was pared by 6 bases and J by 8 bases, with 11 bases between. This CDR3 has 13 amino acids. Per the germline V gene, CDR1 is SGHTA and CDR2 is FQGNSA.

This CDR3 reads CASCPAGGETQYF. CDR3 sequence (DNA): TGCGCCAGTTGCCCAGCGGGGGGTGAGACCCAGTACTTC. The chain employs TRBV5-1 and TRBJ2-5; 9 bases line up with TRBD2. CDR1 SGHRS and CDR2 YFSETQ come from the germline V gene. The CDR3 totals 13 residues. V gave up 8 bases and J gave up 5 bases; unmatched junction bases: 7.

The V and J genes are TRBV29-1 and TRBJ2-3, with a weak D call TRBD2 (6 bases). Germline lookup yields CDR1 SQVTM and CDR2 ANQGSEA. The V end lost 6 bases, the J end lost 4 bases, and 17 bases lay between the germline ends. This CDR3 is built from 14 residues. The CDR3 DNA follows: TGCAGCGTGGCGGGCGGGAAAAGGGCAGATACGCAGTATTTT. Its protein is CSVAGGKRADTQYF.

This rearrangement joins TRBV3-1 (or the pseudogene TRBV3-2) to TRBJ2-7, with TRBD2 matching 9 bases. From germline, CDR1 is LGHDT and CDR2 YNNKEL (reference sequence). The V and J ends lost 0 bases and 0 bases, in that order; junction bases with no gene match: 12. The CDR3 sequence is 19 residues long. The CDR3 sequence is CASSQDRGLARIVSYEQYF. The CDR3 coding sequence is TGTGCCAGCAGCCAAGACCGGGGACTAGCTAGGATCGTCTCCTACGAGCAGTACTTC.

The chain links TRBV11-2 to TRBJ2-7, with D hard to call. The CDR3 has 14 amino acids. CDR1 SGHAT and CDR2 FQNNGV come from the germline V gene. V lost 5 bases, J lost 2 bases, and 13 bases lay in between. DNA for the CDR3: TGTGCCAGCAGCCTCCCGCGGTATCCCTACGAGCAGTACTTC. Translating gives CASSLPRYPYEQYF. Full variable domain (rest looked up from reference TRBV11-2 and TRBJ2-7): EAGVAQSPRYKIIEKRQSVAFWCNPISGHATLYWYQQILGQGPKLLIQFQNNGVVDDSQLPKDRFSAERLKGVDSTLKIQPAKLEDSAVYLCASSLPRYPYEQYFGPGTRLTVT.